This TCR beta chain was identified in a study of cytomegalovirus exposure and HLA in healthy donors. About the study: Genetic ancestry analysis placed 81% of the 350 to 500 donors that were genotyped in the Caucasian-associated cluster.

PCR was performed using 60 Vbeta and 13 Jbeta primers. The protocol was immunoSEQ multiplex PCR, while the TCRdb copy is restricted to in-frame clones and leaves out a portion. The sample records some 120,000 clones, approximately 80% being singletons. The sample holds one count of this clone. The target antigen is unknown. Study-wide points: In vitro experiments confirmed that three CMV-associated chains were specific for CMV antigens.

The sample consisted of PBMCs. The receptor's source is a man between 25 and 39 years old in good health and CMV-seropositive.

CDR3 residues: CASRGEGETQYF. CDR3 in DNA: TGTGCCAGCAGAGGGGAGGGGGAGACCCAGTACTTC. The chain links TRBV25-1 to TRBJ2-5; 7 positions match TRBD2. The germline V gene encodes CDR1 MGHDK and CDR2 SYGVNS. The V and J ends lost 6 bases and 5 bases, in that order; junction bases with no gene match: 3. This CDR3 region has 12 residues. The full variable domain, with the rest looked up from reference TRBV25-1 and TRBJ2-5, is EADIYQTPRYLVIGTGKKITLECSQTMGHDKMYWYQQDPGMELHLIHYSYGVNSTEKGDLSSESTVSRIRTEHFPLTLESARPSHTSQYLCASRGEGETQYFGPGTRLLVL.